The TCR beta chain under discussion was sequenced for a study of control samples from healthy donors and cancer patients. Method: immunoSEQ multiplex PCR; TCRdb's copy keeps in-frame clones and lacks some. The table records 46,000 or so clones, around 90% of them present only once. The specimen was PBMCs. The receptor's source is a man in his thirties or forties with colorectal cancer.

CDR3 DNA: TGTGCCAGCAGCAAAGTGGGCCAAGGGGGTTCCTACGAGCAGTACTTC. As protein: CASSKVGQGGSYEQYF. The chain employs TRBV21-1 and TRBJ2-7; the table's TRBD1 call for D was not verified on the DNA. TRBV21-1 represents a pseudogene. The CDR3 has 16 residues.